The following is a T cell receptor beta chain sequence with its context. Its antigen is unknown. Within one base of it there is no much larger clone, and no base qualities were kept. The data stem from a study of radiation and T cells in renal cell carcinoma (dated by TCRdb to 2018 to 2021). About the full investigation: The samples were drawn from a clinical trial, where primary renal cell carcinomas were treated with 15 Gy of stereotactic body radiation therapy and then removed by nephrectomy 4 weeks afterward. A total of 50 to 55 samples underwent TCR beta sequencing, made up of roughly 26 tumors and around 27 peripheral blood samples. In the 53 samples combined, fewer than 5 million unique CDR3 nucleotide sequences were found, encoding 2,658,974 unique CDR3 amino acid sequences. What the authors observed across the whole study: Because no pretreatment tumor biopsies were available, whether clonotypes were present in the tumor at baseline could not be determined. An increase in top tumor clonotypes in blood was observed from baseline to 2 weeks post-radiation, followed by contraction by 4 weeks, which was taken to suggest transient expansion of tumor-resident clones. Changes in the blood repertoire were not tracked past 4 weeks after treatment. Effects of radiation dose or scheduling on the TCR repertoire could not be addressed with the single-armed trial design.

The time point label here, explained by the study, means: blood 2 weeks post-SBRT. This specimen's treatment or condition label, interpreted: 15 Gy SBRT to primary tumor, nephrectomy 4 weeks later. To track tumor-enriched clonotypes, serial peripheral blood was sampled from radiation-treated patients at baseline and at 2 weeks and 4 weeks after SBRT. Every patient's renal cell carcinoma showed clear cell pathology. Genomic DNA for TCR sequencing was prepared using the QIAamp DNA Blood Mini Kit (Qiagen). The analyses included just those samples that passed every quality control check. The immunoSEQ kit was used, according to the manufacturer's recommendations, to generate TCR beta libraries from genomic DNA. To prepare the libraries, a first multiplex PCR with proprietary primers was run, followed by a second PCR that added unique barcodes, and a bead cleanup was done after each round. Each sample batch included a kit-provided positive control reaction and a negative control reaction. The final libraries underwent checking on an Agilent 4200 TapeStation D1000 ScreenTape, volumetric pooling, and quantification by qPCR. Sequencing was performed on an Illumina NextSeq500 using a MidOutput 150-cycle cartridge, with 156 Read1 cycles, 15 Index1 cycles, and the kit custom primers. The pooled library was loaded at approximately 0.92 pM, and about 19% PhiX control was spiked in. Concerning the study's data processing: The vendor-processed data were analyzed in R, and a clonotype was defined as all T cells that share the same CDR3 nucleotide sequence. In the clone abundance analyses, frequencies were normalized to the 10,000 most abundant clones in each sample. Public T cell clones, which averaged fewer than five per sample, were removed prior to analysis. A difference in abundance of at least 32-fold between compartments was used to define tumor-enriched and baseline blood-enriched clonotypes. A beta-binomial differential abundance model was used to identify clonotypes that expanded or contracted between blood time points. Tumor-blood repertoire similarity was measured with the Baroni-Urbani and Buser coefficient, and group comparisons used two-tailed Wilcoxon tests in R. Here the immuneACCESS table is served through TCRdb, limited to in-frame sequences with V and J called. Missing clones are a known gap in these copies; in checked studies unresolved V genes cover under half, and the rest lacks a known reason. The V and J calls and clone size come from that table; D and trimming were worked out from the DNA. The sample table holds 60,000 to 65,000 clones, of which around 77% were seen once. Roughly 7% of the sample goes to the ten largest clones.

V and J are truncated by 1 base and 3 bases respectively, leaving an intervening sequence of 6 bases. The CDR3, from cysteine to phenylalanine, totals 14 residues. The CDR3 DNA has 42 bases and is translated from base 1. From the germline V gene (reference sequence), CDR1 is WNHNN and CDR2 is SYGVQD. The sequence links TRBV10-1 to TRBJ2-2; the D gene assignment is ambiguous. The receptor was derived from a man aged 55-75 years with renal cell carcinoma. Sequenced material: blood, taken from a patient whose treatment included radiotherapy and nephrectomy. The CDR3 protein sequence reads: CASSEYGHTGELFF. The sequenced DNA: TGCGCCAGCAGTGAGTATGGCCACACCGGGGAGCTGTTTTTT.